Sequencing of this T cell receptor (beta chain) was carried out in a study of cytomegalovirus exposure and HLA in healthy donors. Regarding the study as a whole: Sequencing had likely introduced a cluster of highly shared sequence variants as an artifact. Common viral pathogens seemed to be connected with several of the most significant clusters, according to a later analysis. In a later analysis, TCR beta V- and J-gene trimming was associated with a missense DCLRE1C variant.

V was pared by 5 bases and J by 1 base, with 7 bases of the junction left unmatched. The CDR3 length is 17 residues. Germline CDR1 is LNHDA and CDR2 is SQIVND (reference sequence). The PCR contained 60 Vbeta and 13 Jbeta primers. Method: immunoSEQ multiplex PCR; TCRdb's copy keeps in-frame clones and lacks some. The table has 150,000 to 200,000 clones, roughly four fifths seen once. Regarding this clone: Its antigen remains unidentified.

This TCR was sampled from a man over 45 in good health and CMV-seronegative. The J gene is TRBJ2-7, the V gene TRBV19; 14 positions agree with TRBD2. Sample: PBMCs. This CDR3 reads CASSSPGLAGASYEQYF. The CDR3 region has the DNA TGTGCCAGTAGTTCGCCGGGACTAGCGGGAGCGTCCTACGAGCAGTACTTC. Complete variable domain (other parts from reference TRBV19 and TRBJ2-7): DGGITQSPKYLFRKEGQNVTLSCEQNLNHDAMYWYRQDPGQGLRLIYYSQIVNDFQKGDIAEGYSVSREKKESFPLTVTSAQKNPTAFYLCASSSPGLAGASYEQYFGPGTRLTVT.